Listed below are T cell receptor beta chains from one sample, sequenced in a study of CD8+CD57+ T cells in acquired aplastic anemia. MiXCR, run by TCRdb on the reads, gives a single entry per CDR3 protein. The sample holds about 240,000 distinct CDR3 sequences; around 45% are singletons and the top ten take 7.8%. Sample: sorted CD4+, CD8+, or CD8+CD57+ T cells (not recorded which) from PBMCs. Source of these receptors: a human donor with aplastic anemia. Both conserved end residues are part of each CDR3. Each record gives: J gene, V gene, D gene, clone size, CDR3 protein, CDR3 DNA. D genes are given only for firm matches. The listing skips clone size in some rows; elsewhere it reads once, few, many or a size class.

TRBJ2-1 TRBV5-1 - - CASSTMTGDEQFF TGCGCCAGCAGCACAATGACAGGCGATGAGCAGTTCTTC
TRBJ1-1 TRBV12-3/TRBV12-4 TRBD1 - CASSYSGTGGTEAFF TGTGCCAGCAGTTACTCCGGGACAGGAGGAACTGAAGCTTTCTTT
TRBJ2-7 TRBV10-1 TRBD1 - CASSEWTGSYEQYF TGCGCCAGCAGTGAGTGGACAGGGTCCTACGAGCAGTACTTC
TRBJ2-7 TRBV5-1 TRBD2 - CASSQRGEGQVYEQYF TGCGCCAGCAGCCAGAGAGGGGAGGGTCAGGTCTACGAGCAGTACTTC
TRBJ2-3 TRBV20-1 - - CSARDLVGDATDTQYF TGCAGTGCTAGAGATCTCGTGGGGGACGCCACAGATACGCAGTATTTT
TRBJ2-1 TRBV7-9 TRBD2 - CASSSSGGSYNEQFF TGTGCCAGCAGCTCATCCGGGGGGAGTTACAATGAGCAGTTCTTC
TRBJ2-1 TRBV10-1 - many CASSERGGEQFF TGCGCCAGCAGTGAGCGAGGCGGCGAGCAGTTCTTC
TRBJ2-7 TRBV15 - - CATSRDQPDTYGQYF TGTGCCACCAGCAGAGATCAGCCCGACACCTACGGGCAGTACTTC
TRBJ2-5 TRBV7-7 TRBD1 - CASTRDRGEMGTQYF TGTGCTAGCACCAGGGACAGGGGCGAAATGGGGACCCAGTACTTC
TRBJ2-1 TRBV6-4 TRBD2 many CASSNGTSGGALQFF TGTGCCAGCAGCAACGGGACTAGCGGGGGGGCCTTACAGTTCTTC
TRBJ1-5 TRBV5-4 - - CASSLMTGRYRAQHF TGTGCCAGCAGTTTGATGACAGGACGATATCGGGCCCAGCATTTT
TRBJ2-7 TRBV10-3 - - CAEARGWNYEQYF TGTGCCGAGGCCAGGGGATGGAACTACGAGCAGTACTTC
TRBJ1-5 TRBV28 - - CASSLLGALINQPQHF TGTGCCAGCAGTTTGTTGGGGGCGCTTATCAATCAGCCCCAGCATTTT
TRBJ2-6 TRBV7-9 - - CASSPTVIGTGANVLTF TGTGCCAGCAGCCCGACTGTTATCGGGACTGGGGCCAACGTCCTGACTTTC
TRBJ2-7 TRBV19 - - CASRPSAGAYTYEQYF TGTGCCAGTAGACCCTCCGCAGGGGCATACACCTACGAGCAGTACTTC
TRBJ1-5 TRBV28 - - CASSLQFNQPQHF TGTGCCAGCAGTTTGCAGTTCAATCAGCCCCAGCATTTT
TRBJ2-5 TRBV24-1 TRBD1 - CATSGGQGRQETQYF TGTGCCACCAGTGGGGGACAGGGTAGGCAAGAGACCCAGTACTTC
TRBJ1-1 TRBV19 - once CASTPGQGNTEAFF TGTGCCAGTACCCCGGGGCAGGGGAACACTGAAGCTTTCTTT
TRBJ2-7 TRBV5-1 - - CASTPPEGEQYF TGCGCCAGCACCCCGCCGGAAGGCGAGCAGTACTTC
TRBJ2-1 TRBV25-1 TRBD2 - CASSELSSGSSNEQFF TGTGCCAGCAGTGAATTGTCTAGCGGGAGTTCCAATGAGCAGTTCTTC
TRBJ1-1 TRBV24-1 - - CATVNDMNTEAFF TGTGCCACCGTTAACGATATGAACACTGAAGCTTTCTTT
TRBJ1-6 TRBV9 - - CASTTGRGSPLHF TGTGCCAGCACGACAGGCCGAGGGTCACCCCTCCACTTT
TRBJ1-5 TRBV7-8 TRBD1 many CASSPGTGNQPQHF TGTGCCAGCAGCCCCGGGACAGGCAATCAGCCCCAGCATTTT
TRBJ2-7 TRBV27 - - CASSFLAGSGYEQYF TGTGCCAGCTCATTTTTGGCAGGGTCAGGGTACGAGCAGTACTTC
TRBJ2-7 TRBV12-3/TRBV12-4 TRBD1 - CASSSYWDRERVYEQYF TGTGCCAGCAGTTCCTACTGGGACAGGGAAAGGGTCTACGAGCAGTACTTC
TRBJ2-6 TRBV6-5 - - CASASGANVLTF TGTGCCAGCGCGTCTGGGGCCAACGTCCTGACTTTC
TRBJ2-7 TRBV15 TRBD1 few CATSRVGTDYEQYF TGTGCCACCAGCAGAGTAGGGACAGACTACGAGCAGTACTTC
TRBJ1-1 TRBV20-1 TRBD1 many CSARDRDRNTEAFF TGCAGTGCTAGGGACAGGGATCGAAACACTGAAGCTTTCTTT
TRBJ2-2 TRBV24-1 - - CATSDSTDRTGELFF TGTGCCACCAGTGATTCCACCGACCGGACCGGGGAGCTGTTTTTT
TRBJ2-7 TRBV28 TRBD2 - CASSLPLLSGRTYEQYF TGTGCCAGCAGTTTGCCCCTGCTTAGCGGGAGGACCTACGAGCAGTACTTC
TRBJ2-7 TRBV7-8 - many CASSFPESPHEQYF TGTGCCAGCAGCTTCCCGGAATCCCCCCACGAGCAGTACTTC
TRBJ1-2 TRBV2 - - CASSAQGGGYGYTF TGTGCCAGCAGTGCACAGGGAGGCGGCTATGGCTACACCTTC
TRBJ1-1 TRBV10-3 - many CAISDGRWNTEAFF TGTGCCATCAGTGATGGACGGTGGAACACTGAAGCTTTCTTT
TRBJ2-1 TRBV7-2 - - CASSLLFGQLNEQFF TGTGCCAGCAGCTTACTTTTCGGACAGCTTAATGAGCAGTTCTTC
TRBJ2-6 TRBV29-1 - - CSVEITGANVLTF TGCAGCGTTGAGATTACGGGGGCCAACGTCCTGACTTTC
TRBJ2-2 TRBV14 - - CASSLGTGTGELFF TGTGCCAGCAGCCTGGGGACGGGCACCGGGGAGCTGTTTTTT
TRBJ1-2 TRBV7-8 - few CASRPSYGYTF TGTGCCAGCAGGCCTAGCTATGGCTACACCTTC
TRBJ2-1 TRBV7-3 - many CASSFPGNEQFF TGTGCCAGCAGCTTCCCCGGCAATGAGCAGTTCTTC
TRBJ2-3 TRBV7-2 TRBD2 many CASSPRQGLAGGIGTDTQYF TGTGCCAGCAGCCCCAGACAGGGACTAGCGGGGGGGATAGGAACAGATACGCAGTATTTT
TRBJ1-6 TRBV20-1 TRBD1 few CSASAGTENSPLHF TGCAGTGCTAGTGCCGGGACAGAAAATTCACCCCTCCACTTT
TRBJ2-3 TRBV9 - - CASSDWRGTDTQYF TGTGCCAGCAGTGACTGGAGGGGGACAGATACGCAGTATTTT
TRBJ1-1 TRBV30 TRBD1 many CAWSVEPDRATEAFF TGTGCCTGGAGTGTAGAACCGGACAGGGCGACTGAAGCTTTCTTT
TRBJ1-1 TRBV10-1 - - CASSDGSFLNTEAFF TGCGCCAGCAGTGATGGCAGTTTCTTGAACACTGAAGCTTTCTTT
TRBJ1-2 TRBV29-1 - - CSASAQDYGYTF TGCAGCGCCTCGGCCCAAGACTATGGCTACACCTTC
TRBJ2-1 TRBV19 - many CASSMRGTDNEQFF TGTGCCAGTAGTATGCGGGGTACGGACAATGAGCAGTTCTTC
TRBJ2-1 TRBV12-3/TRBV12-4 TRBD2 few CASSPFAGGRSYNEQFF TGTGCCAGCAGCCCATTCGCGGGAGGCCGCTCCTACAATGAGCAGTTCTTC
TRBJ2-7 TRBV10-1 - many CASSEVGSPDQQYF TGCGCCAGCAGTGAGGTGGGGTCGCCAGACCAGCAGTACTTC
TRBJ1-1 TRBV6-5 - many CASSYPGSNTEAFF TGTGCCAGCAGTTACCCAGGTTCGAACACTGAAGCTTTCTTT
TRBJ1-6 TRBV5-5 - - CASKGSLSSYNSPLHF TGTGCCAGCAAGGGTAGCTTGAGCTCCTATAATTCACCCCTCCACTTT
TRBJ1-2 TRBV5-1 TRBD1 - CASSYTGGGYTF TGCGCCAGCAGCTACACAGGGGGAGGCTACACCTTC
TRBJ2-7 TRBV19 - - CASSTRQSRTYEQYF TGTGCCAGTAGTACAAGACAGTCTCGAACCTACGAGCAGTACTTC
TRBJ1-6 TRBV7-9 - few CASSLDRQSQTLHF TGTGCCAGCAGCTTAGATAGGCAAAGTCAAACCCTCCACTTT
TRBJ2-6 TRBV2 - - CASSEQLSGANVLTF TGTGCCAGCAGCGAACAGCTTTCTGGGGCCAACGTCCTGACTTTC
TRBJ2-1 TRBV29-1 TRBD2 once CSVETSGGNEQFF TGCAGCGTCGAGACTAGCGGGGGCAATGAGCAGTTCTTC
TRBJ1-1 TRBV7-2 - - CASSLVTGPGNTEAFF TGTGCCAGCAGCTTAGTGACAGGTCCTGGAAACACTGAAGCTTTCTTT
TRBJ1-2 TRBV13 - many CASSHSEITYGYTF TGTGCCAGCAGCCATAGCGAGATTACCTATGGCTACACCTTC
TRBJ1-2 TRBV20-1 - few CSARAVNYGYTF TGCAGTGCTAGAGCCGTTAACTATGGCTACACCTTC
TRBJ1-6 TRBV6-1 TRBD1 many CASTPGQGTSPLHF TGTGCCAGTACCCCGGGACAGGGAACTTCACCCCTCCACTTT
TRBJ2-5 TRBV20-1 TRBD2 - CSARQGGAQYF TGCAGTGCTAGACAGGGAGGGGCCCAGTACTTC
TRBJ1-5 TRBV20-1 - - CSATRGRSWDEQPQHF TGCAGTGCCACACGAGGACGGTCGTGGGACGAGCAGCCCCAGCATTTT